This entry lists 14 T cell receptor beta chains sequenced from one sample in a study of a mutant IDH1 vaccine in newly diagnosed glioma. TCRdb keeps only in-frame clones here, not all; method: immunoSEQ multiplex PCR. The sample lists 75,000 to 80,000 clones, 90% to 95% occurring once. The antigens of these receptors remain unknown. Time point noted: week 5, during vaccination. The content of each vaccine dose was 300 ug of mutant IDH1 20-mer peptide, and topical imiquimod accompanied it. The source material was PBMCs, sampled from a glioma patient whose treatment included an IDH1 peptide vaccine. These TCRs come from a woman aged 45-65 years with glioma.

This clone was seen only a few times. In DNA form, the CDR3 reads TGTGCCAGCTCACGATTGCGGGAGGGCCTTTCCTACAATGAGCAGTTCTTC. Protein product: CASSRLREGLSYNEQFF. The rearrangement joins TRBV18 to TRBJ2-1; 9 bases are shared with TRBD2. The trim removed 4 bases at V and 1 base at J, leaving 8 bases unmatched. This CDR3 has 17 amino acids. The germline V gene encodes CDR1 KGHSH and CDR2 LQKENI.

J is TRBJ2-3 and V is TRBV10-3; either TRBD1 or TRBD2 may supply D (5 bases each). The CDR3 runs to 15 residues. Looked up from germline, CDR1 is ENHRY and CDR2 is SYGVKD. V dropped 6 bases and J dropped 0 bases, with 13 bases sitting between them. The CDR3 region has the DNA TGTGCCATCAGGCCGGGACCTCTGAGCACAGATACGCAGTATTTT. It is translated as CAIRPGPLSTDTQYF.

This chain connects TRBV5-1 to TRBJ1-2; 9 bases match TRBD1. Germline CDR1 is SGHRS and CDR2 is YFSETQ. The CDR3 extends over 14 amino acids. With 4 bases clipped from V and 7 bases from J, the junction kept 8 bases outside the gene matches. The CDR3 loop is CASSKGDREGGYTF. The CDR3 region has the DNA TGCGCCAGCAGCAAAGGGGACAGGGAAGGTGGCTACACCTTC.

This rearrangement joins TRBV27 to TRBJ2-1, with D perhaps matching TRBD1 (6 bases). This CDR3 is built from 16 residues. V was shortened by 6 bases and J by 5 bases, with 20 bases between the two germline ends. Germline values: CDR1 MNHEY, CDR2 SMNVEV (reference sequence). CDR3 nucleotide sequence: TGTGCCAGCAGGCCCACGCCGGGACAATCCGACAATGAGCAGTTCTTC. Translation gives CASRPTPGQSDNEQFF.

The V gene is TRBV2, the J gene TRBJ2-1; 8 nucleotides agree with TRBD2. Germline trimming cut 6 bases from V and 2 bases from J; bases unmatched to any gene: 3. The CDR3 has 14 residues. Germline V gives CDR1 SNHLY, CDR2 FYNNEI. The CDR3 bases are TGTGCCAGCAGCGGTAGCGGGGCCTACAATGAGCAGTTCTTC. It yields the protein CASSGSGAYNEQFF.

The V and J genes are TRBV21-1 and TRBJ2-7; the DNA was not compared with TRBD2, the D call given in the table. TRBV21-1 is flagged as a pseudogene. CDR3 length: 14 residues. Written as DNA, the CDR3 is TGTGCCCGTAATAGGACTAGCGGAGATTACGAGCAGTACTTC. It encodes CARNRTSGDYEQYF.

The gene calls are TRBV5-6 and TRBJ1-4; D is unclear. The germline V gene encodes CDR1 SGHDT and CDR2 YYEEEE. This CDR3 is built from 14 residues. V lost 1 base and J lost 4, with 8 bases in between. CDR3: CASSLIGRNEKLFF. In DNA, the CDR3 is TGTGCCAGCAGCTTGATCGGTCGTAATGAAAAACTGTTTTTT. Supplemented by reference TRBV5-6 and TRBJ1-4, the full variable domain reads DAGVTQSPTHLIKTRGQQVTLRCSPKSGHDTVSWYQQALGQGPQFIFQYYEEEERQRGNFPDRFSGHQFPNYSSELNVNALLLGDSALYLCASSLIGRNEKLFFGSGTQLSVL.

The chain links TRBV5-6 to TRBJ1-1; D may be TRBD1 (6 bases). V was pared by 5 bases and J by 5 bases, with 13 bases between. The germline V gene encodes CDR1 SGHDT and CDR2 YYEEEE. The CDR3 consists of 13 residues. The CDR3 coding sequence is TGTGCCAGCAGTTCAGGGGTTGGAACTGAAGCTTTCTTT. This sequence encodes CASSSGVGTEAFF.

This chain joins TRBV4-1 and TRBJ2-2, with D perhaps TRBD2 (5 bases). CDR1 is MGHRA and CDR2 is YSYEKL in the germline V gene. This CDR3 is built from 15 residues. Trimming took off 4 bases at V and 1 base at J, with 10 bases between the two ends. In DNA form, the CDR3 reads TGCGCCAGCAGCCCGACGGCGGGGAACACCGGGGAGCTGTTTTTT. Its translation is CASSPTAGNTGELFF.

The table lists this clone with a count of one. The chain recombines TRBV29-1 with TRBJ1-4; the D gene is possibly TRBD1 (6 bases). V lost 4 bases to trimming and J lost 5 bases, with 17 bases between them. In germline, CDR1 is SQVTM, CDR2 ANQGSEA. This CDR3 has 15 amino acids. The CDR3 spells CSVGVTGRGNEKLFF. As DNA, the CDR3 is TGCAGCGTTGGGGTCACAGGGAGGGGAAATGAAAAACTGTTTTTT. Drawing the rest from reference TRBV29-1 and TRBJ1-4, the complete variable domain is SAVISQKPSRDICQRGTSLTIQCQVDSQVTMMFWYRQQPGQSLTLIATANQGSEATYESGFVIDKFPISRPNLTFSTLTVSNMSPEDSSIYLCSVGVTGRGNEKLFFGSGTQLSVL.

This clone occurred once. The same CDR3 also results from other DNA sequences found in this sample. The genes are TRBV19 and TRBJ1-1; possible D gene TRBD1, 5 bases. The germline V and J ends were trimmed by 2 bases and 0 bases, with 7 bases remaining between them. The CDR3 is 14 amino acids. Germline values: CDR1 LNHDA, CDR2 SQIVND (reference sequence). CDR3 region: CASSIRGVNTEAFF. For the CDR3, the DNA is TGTGCCAGTAGTATAAGAGGGGTGAACACTGAAGCTTTCTTT. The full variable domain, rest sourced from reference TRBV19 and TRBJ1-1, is DGGITQSPKYLFRKEGQNVTLSCEQNLNHDAMYWYRQDPGQGLRLIYYSQIVNDFQKGDIAEGYSVSREKKESFPLTVTSAQKNPTAFYLCASSIRGVNTEAFFGQGTRLTVV.

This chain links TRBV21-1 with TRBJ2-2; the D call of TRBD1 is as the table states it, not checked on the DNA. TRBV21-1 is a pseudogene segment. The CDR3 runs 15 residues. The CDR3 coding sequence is TGTGCCAGCAGCGGACGGACAGGGAACACCGGGGAGCTGTTTTTT. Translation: CASSGRTGNTGELFF.

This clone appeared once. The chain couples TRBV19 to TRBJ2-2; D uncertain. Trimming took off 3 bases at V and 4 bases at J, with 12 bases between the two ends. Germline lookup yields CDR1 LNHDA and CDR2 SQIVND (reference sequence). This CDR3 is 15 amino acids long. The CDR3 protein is CASSMSPKPTGELFF. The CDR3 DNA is TGTGCCAGTAGTATGTCCCCTAAACCCACCGGGGAGCTGTTTTTT. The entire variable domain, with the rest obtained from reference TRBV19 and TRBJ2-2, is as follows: DGGITQSPKYLFRKEGQNVTLSCEQNLNHDAMYWYRQDPGQGLRLIYYSQIVNDFQKGDIAEGYSVSREKKESFPLTVTSAQKNPTAFYLCASSMSPKPTGELFFGEGSRLTVL.

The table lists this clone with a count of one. As DNA, the CDR3 is TGCGCCAGCAGCCAAGATTCGGGTTCGGGCAGGGGAATTGGCTACACCTTC. Its protein is CASSQDSGSGRGIGYTF. V and J are TRBV4-1 and TRBJ1-2, with D possibly TRBD1 on 6 matching bases. V was pared by 0 bases and J by 7 bases, with 21 bases between. The germline V gene has CDR1 MGHRA and CDR2 YSYEKL. There are 17 residues in the CDR3.